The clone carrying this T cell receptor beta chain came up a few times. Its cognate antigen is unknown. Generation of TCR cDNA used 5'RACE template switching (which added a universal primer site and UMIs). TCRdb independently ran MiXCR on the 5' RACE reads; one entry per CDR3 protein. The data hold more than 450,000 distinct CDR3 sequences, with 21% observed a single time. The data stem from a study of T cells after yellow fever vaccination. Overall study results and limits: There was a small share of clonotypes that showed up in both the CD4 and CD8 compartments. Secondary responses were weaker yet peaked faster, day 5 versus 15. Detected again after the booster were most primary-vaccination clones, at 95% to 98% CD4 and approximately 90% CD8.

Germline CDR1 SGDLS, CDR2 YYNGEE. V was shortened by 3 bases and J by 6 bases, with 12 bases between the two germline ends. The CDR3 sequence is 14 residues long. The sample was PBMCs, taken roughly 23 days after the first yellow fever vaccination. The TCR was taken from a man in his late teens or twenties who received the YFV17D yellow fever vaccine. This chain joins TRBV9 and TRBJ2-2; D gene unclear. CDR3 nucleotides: TGTGCCAGCAGCGCAAGCCCCGCGTCCGGGGAGCTGTTTTTT. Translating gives CASSASPASGELFF.